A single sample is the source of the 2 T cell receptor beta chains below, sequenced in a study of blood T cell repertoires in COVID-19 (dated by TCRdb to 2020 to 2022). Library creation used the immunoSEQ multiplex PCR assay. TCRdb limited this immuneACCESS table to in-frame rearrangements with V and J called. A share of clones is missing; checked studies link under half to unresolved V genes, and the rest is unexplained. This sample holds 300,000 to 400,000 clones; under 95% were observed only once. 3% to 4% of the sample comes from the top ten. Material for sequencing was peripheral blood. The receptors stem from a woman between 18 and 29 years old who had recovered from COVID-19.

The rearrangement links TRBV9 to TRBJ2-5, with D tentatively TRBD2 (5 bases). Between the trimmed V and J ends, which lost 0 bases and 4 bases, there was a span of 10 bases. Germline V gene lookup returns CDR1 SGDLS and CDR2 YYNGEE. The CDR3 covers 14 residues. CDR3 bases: TGTGCCAGCAGCGTAGGGGGAGCCATAGAGACCCAGTACTTC. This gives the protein CASSVGGAIETQYF.

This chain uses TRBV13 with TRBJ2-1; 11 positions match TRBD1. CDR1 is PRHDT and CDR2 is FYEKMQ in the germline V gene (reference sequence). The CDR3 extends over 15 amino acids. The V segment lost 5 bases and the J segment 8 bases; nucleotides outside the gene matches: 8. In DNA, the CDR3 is TGTGCCAGCAGCGAAGGAGGACAGGGGGCCCATGAGCAGTTCTTC. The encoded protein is CASSEGGQGAHEQFF.